Below, 8 T cell receptor beta chains from the same sample are listed, as sequenced in a study of blood T cell repertoires in COVID-19. Measured with immunoSEQ multiplex PCR; TCRdb has only the in-frame clones, and not every one. The sample includes around 100,000 clones, roughly 90% of them seen just once. The sequenced material came from peripheral blood. All receptors come from a woman in her sixties with acute or convalescent COVID-19.

The chain uses TRBV5-1 and TRBJ1-1; tentative D call: TRBD1 (6 bases). The ends were cut back, 2 bases at V and 7 bases at J, with 12 bases in the middle. There are 13 residues in the CDR3. CDR1 and CDR2 (germline): SGHRS, YFSETQ. In nucleotides, the CDR3 is TGCGCCAGCAGCTTATCAGGGGCCTATGAAGCTTTCTTT. Amino acid sequence: CASSLSGAYEAFF.

The rearrangement joins TRBV6-5 to TRBJ2-2; 10 positions agree with TRBD1. Per the germline V gene, CDR1 is MNHEY and CDR2 is SVGAGI. V dropped 6 bases and J dropped 5; count of bases not matched to a gene: 6. The CDR3 runs 15 residues. The CDR3 here is CASRPGTGVTGELFF. The DNA for the CDR3 is TGTGCCAGCAGACCCGGGACAGGGGTTACCGGGGAGCTGTTTTTT.

This chain joins TRBV11-2 and TRBJ2-5; D is undetermined. The CDR3 runs to 13 residues. Trimming cost V 1 base and J 5 bases, with 8 bases left between them. From germline, CDR1 is SGHAT and CDR2 FQNNGV. DNA for the CDR3: TGTGCCAGCAGCTTAGGGGTGACTGAGACCCAGTACTTC. As protein: CASSLGVTETQYF.

The rearrangement uses TRBV9 and TRBJ2-3; D perhaps matches TRBD2 (5 bases). CDR3 size: 15 residues. V lost 2 bases and J lost 0, with 10 bases in between. Germline V gives CDR1 SGDLS, CDR2 YYNGEE. The CDR3 DNA sequence: TGTGCCAGCAGCGTTGAGGGATTTAGCACAGATACGCAGTATTTT. It codes for CASSVEGFSTDTQYF. Complete variable domain (other parts from reference TRBV9 and TRBJ2-3): DSGVTQTPKHLITATGQRVTLRCSPRSGDLSVYWYQQSLDQGLQFLIQYYNGEERAKGNILERFSAQQFPDLHSELNLSSLELGDSALYFCASSVEGFSTDTQYFGPGTRLTVL.

This clone has just a few counts. The chain has TRBV7-2 and TRBJ1-3; 8 bases are shared with TRBD1. Germline loops: CDR1 SGHTA, CDR2 FQGNSA. The CDR3 contains 15 residues. After removal of 2 bases from V and 2 bases from J, the junction contained 2 bases not matched to a gene. Here the CDR3 reads CASSLMTGAGNTIYF. As DNA, the CDR3 is TGTGCCAGCAGCTTAATGACAGGGGCTGGAAACACCATATATTTT.

V gene TRBV19 combines with J gene TRBJ1-5, with no clear D. In germline, CDR1 is LNHDA, CDR2 SQIVND (reference sequence). The CDR3 has 14 amino acids. V shed 3 bases and J shed 5 bases, with 11 bases lying between them. CDR3 sequence: CASSIEGKDQPQHF. CDR3 nucleotide sequence: TGTGCCAGTAGTATTGAGGGAAAGGATCAGCCCCAGCATTTT. The complete variable domain, with remaining parts taken from reference TRBV19 and TRBJ1-5, reads DGGITQSPKYLFRKEGQNVTLSCEQNLNHDAMYWYRQDPGQGLRLIYYSQIVNDFQKGDIAEGYSVSREKKESFPLTVTSAQKNPTAFYLCASSIEGKDQPQHFGDGTRLSIL.

This CDR3 reads CACSSGNNQPQHF. In DNA form, the CDR3 reads TGTGCCTGTTCCTCGGGGAACAATCAGCCCCAGCATTTT. The chain has TRBV30 and TRBJ1-5; no firm D call. Trimming left V 6 bases short and J 3 bases short, with 12 bases between. Looked up from germline, CDR1 is GTSNPN and CDR2 is SVGIG (reference sequence). CDR3 length: 13 amino acids.

The chain is built from TRBV3-1 (or the pseudogene TRBV3-2) and TRBJ1-6; possibly TRBD1 for D (5 bases). Germline-derived CDR1 and CDR2 are LGHDT and YNNKEL (reference sequence). The ends were cut back, 5 bases at V and 14 bases at J, with 16 bases in the middle. The CDR3 is made up of 13 amino acids. This CDR3 reads CASSSASGSTLHF. The CDR3 DNA is TGTGCCAGCAGCTCCGCCTCAGGGTCTACCCTCCACTTT.